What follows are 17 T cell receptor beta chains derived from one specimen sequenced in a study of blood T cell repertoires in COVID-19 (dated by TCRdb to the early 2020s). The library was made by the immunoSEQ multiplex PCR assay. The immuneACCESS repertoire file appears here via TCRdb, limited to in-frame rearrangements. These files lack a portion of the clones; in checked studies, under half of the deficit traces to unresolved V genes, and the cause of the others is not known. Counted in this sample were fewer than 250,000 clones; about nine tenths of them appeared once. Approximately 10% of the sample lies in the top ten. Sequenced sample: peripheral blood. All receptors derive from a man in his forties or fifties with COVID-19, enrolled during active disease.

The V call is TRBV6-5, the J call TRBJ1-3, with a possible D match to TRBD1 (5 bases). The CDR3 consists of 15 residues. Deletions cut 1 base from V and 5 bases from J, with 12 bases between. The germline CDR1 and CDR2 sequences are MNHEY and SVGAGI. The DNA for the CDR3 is TGTGCCAGCAGTTACTTAGACAGTGCCCGAAACACCATATATTTT. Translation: CASSYLDSARNTIYF.

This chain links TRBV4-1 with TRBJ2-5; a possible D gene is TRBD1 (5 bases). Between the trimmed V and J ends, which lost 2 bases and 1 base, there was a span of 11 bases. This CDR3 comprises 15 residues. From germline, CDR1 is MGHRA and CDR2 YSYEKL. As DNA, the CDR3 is TGCGCCAGCAGCCAAATACAGGCGTTCCAAGAGACCCAGTACTTC. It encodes CASSQIQAFQETQYF.

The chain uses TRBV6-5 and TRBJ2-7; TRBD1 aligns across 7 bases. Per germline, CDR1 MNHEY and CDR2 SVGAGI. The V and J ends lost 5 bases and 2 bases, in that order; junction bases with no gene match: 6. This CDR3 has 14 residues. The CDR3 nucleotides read TGTGCCAGCAGTAAGGGACAGTCGCCCTACGAGCAGTACTTC. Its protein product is CASSKGQSPYEQYF.

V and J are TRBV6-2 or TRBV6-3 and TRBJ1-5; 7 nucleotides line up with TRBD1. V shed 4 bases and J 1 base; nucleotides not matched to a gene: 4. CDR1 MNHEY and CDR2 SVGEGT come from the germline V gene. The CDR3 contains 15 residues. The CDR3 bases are TGTGCCAGCAGTTCCGGGACAGAAAGCAATCAGCCCCAGCATTTT. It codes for CASSSGTESNQPQHF.

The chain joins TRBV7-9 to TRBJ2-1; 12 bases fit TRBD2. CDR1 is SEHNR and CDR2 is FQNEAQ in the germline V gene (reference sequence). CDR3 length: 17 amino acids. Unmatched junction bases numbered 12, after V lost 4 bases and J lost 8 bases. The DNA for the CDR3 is TGTGCCAGCAGCTCGCAGCCGGGACTAGCGGGCGACGATGAGCAGTTCTTC. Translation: CASSSQPGLAGDDEQFF. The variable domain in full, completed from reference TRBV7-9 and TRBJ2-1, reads DTGVSQNPRHKITKRGQNVTFRCDPISEHNRLYWYRQTLGQGPEFLTYFQNEAQLEKSRLLSDRFSAERPKGSFSTLEIQRTEQGDSAMYLCASSSQPGLAGDDEQFFGPGTRLTVL.

The CDR3 loop reads CASSSGQLPYEQYF. CDR3 nucleotide sequence: TGTGCCAGCAGCTCGGGACAGTTACCCTACGAGCAGTACTTC. The chain recombines TRBV5-8 with TRBJ2-7; 7 nucleotides agree with TRBD1. CDR1 and CDR2 from the germline V gene are SGHTS and YDEGEE. The CDR3 runs 14 residues. With V trimmed by 3 bases and J by 2 bases, 5 bases remained unmatched. The full variable domain, its missing parts supplied by reference TRBV5-8 and TRBJ2-7, is EAGVTQSPTHLIKTRGQQATLRCSPISGHTSVYWYQQALGLGLQFLLWYDEGEERNRGNFPPRFSGRQFPNYSSELNVNALELEDSALYLCASSSGQLPYEQYFGPGTRLTVT.

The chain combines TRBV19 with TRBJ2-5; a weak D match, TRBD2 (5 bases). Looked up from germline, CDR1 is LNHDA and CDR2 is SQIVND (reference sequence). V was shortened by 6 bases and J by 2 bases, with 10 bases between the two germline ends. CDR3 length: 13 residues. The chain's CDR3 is CASRKGLQETQYF. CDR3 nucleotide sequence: TGTGCCAGTAGGAAAGGACTGCAAGAGACCCAGTACTTC.

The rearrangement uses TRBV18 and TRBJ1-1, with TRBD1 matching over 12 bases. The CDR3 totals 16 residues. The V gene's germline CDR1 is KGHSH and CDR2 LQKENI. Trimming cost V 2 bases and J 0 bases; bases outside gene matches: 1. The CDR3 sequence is CASSPRDRGLNTEAFF. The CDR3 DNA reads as TGTGCCAGCTCACCAAGGGACAGGGGGCTGAACACTGAAGCTTTCTTT.

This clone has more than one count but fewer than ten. The chain's CDR3 is CASSTVYEQYF. CDR3 nucleotides: TGTGCCAGCAGTACTGTTTACGAGCAGTACTTC. The V call is TRBV28, the J call TRBJ2-7; D remains ambiguous. This CDR3 is built from 11 residues. Trimming pared 5 bases from V and 4 bases from J, leaving 6 bases between. Germline values: CDR1 MDHEN, CDR2 SYDVKM. Using reference TRBV28 and TRBJ2-7 for the parts outside the CDR3, the full variable domain is DVKVTQSSRYLVKRTGEKVFLECVQDMDHENMFWYRQDPGLGLRLIYFSYDVKMKEKGDIPEGYSVSREKKERFSLILESASTNQTSMYLCASSTVYEQYFGPGTRLTVT.

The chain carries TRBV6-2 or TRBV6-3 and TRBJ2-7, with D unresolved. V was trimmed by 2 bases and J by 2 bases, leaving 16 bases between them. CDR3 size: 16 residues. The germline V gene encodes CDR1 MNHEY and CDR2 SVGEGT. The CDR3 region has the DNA TGTGCCAGCAGTTACCTCTTCGTAGAACCTCCCTACGAGCAGTACTTC. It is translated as CASSYLFVEPPYEQYF.

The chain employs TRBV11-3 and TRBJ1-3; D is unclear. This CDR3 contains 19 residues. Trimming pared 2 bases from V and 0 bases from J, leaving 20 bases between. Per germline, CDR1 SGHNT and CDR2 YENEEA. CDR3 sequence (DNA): TGTGCCAGCAGCTTAAAACCGCCACGGGTTACATACTCTGGAAACACCATATATTTT. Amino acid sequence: CASSLKPPRVTYSGNTIYF.

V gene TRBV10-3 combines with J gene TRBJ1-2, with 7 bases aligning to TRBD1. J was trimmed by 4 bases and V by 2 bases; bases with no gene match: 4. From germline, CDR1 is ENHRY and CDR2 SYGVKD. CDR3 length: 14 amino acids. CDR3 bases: TGTGCCATCAGTGAGCCCCGGGACAGCTATGGCTACACCTTC. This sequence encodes CAISEPRDSYGYTF.

Here the CDR3 reads CASSIKGTSTEAFF. As DNA, the CDR3 is TGTGCCAGTAGTATTAAAGGGACTAGCACTGAAGCTTTCTTT. V gene TRBV19 combines with J gene TRBJ1-1, with D tentatively TRBD1 (5 bases). Germline V gene data show CDR1 as LNHDA and CDR2 as SQIVND (reference sequence). The CDR3 is made up of 14 amino acids. The ends were cut back, 3 bases at V and 4 bases at J, with 12 bases in the middle.

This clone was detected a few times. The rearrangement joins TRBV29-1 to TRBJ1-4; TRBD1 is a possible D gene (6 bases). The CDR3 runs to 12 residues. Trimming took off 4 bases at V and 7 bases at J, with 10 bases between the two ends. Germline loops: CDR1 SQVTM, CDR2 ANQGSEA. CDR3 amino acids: CSVGQGSEKLFF. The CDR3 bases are TGCAGCGTTGGCCAGGGGAGTGAAAAACTGTTTTTT.

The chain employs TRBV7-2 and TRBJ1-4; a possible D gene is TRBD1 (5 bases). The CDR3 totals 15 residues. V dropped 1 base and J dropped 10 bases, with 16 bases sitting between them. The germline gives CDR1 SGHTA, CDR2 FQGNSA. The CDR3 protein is CASSLVGGDVGKLFF. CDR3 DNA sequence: TGTGCCAGCAGCTTAGTGGGGGGGGACGTGGGAAAACTGTTTTTT.

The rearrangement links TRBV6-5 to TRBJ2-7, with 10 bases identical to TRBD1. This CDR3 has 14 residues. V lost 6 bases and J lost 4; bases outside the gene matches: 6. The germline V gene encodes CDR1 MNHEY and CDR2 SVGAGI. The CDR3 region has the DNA TGTGCCAGCAGGCAGACAGGGGGCAATTACGAGCAGTACTTC. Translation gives CASRQTGGNYEQYF.

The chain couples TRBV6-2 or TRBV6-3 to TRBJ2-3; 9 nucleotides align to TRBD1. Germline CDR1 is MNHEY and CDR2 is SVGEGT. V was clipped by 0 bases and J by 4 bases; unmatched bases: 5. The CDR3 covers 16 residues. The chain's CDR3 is CASSYSRTGVPDTQYF. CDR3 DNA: TGTGCCAGCAGTTACTCGAGGACAGGGGTTCCAGATACGCAGTATTTT.